What follows are 24 T cell receptor beta chains derived from one specimen sequenced in a study of blood T cell repertoires in COVID-19. Clones were read by immunoSEQ multiplex PCR, and TCRdb kept only the in-frame ones, dropping some. This table holds about 200,000 clones, more than 75% found once. The sequenced sample was peripheral blood. These receptors originate from a man between 60 and 75 years old who had recovered from COVID-19.

The V call is TRBV30, the J call TRBJ2-7; TRBD1 matches 9 bases. CDR1 GTSNPN and CDR2 SVGIG come from the germline V gene (reference sequence). The ends lost 4 bases at V and 6 bases at J; junction bases unmatched: 10. The CDR3 totals 14 residues. The CDR3 here is CAWTLGQGGGEQYF. The CDR3 nucleotides read TGTGCCTGGACCCTGGGACAGGGCGGGGGCGAGCAGTACTTC.

About this clone itself: Other DNA sequences in this specimen translate into the identical CDR3. The chain recombines TRBV5-1 with TRBJ2-5; TRBD2 matches at 11 bases. The ends lost 5 bases at V and 5 bases at J; junction bases unmatched: 8. This CDR3 spans 15 amino acids. The germline CDR1 and CDR2 sequences are SGHRS and YFSETQ. CDR3 sequence reads: CASSPGTSGQETQYF. Written as DNA, the CDR3 is TGCGCCAGCAGTCCCGGGACTAGCGGACAGGAGACCCAGTACTTC.

J is TRBJ2-7 and V is TRBV3-1 (or the pseudogene TRBV3-2); 7 bases line up with TRBD1. The J segment lost 2 bases and the V segment lost 3 bases, leaving 4 bases of the junction unmatched. Germline-derived CDR1 and CDR2 are LGHDT and YNNKEL (reference sequence). This CDR3 spans 14 amino acids. CDR3 protein: CASSQRTGAYEQYF. The CDR3, as DNA: TGTGCCAGCAGCCAGAGGACAGGAGCCTACGAGCAGTACTTC.

The rearrangement links TRBV3-1 (or the pseudogene TRBV3-2) to TRBJ2-1, with TRBD2 matching 8 bases. CDR3 size: 18 residues. Germline-derived CDR1 and CDR2 are LGHDT and YNNKEL (reference sequence). After removal of 3 bases from V and 1 base from J, the junction contained 11 bases not matched to a gene. The CDR3 nucleotides are TGTGCCAGCAGCCAGATCGGGGGAGCGGGAGTATCCTACAATGAGCAGTTCTTC. Translating gives CASSQIGGAGVSYNEQFF.

The chain uses TRBV6-5 and TRBJ1-5; D ambiguous. V lost 0 bases and J lost 4, with 7 bases in between. This CDR3 has 14 amino acids. Germline assignment: CDR1 MNHEY and CDR2 SVGAGI. The CDR3 loop reads CASSYSSPNQPQHF. The CDR3 DNA reads as TGTGCCAGCAGTTACTCGAGCCCAAATCAGCCCCAGCATTTT.

The chain links TRBV6-5 to TRBJ1-2, with no clear D. The CDR3 loop spans 16 amino acids. V lost 0 bases and J lost 6, with 17 bases in between. CDR1 and CDR2 from the germline V gene are MNHEY and SVGAGI. DNA of the CDR3: TGTGCCAGCAGTTACTCGAGCGGATCAATGTTAAATGGCTACACCTTC. Residues: CASSYSSGSMLNGYTF.

The rearrangement joins TRBV19 to TRBJ2-3; 8 bases fit TRBD1. In germline, CDR1 is LNHDA, CDR2 SQIVND (reference sequence). Germline trimming cut 5 bases from V and 2 bases from J; bases unmatched to any gene: 9. The CDR3 contains 16 residues. Written as DNA, the CDR3 is TGTGCCAGTAGTGACAGGGGCACCCCCTCCACAGATACGCAGTATTTT. Translating gives CASSDRGTPSTDTQYF.

The chain is built from TRBV4-1 and TRBJ1-1, with TRBD1 matching over 9 bases. V was clipped by 3 bases and J by 4 bases; unmatched bases: 9. This CDR3 has 16 residues. Germline V gene lookup returns CDR1 MGHRA and CDR2 YSYEKL. CDR3 region: CASSQETTGGRTEAFF. DNA for the CDR3: TGCGCCAGCAGCCAGGAAACCACAGGGGGCCGCACTGAAGCTTTCTTT.

The rearrangement joins TRBV19 to TRBJ2-1, with TRBD2 identical over 11 bases. Trimming at V came to 5 bases and at J to 3 bases, leaving 3 bases not matched to a gene. Germline CDR1 is LNHDA and CDR2 is SQIVND (reference sequence). The CDR3 is 15 amino acids. In nucleotides, the CDR3 is TGTGCCAGTAGTGTAGCGGGGGGGAGCTACAATGAGCAGTTCTTC. Translated: CASSVAGGSYNEQFF. Filled out from reference TRBV19 and TRBJ2-1, the complete variable domain reads DGGITQSPKYLFRKEGQNVTLSCEQNLNHDAMYWYRQDPGQGLRLIYYSQIVNDFQKGDIAEGYSVSREKKESFPLTVTSAQKNPTAFYLCASSVAGGSYNEQFFGPGTRLTVL.

The V gene is TRBV28, the J gene TRBJ1-1; the D gene is possibly TRBD1 (6 bases). This CDR3 spans 15 amino acids. Trimming cost V 4 bases and J 0 bases, with 12 bases left between them. Germline V CDR1 and CDR2: MDHEN, SYDVKM. The CDR3 sequence is CASSSPGGLNTEAFF. The DNA of the CDR3 is TGTGCCAGCAGTTCCCCGGGGGGCCTGAACACTGAAGCTTTCTTT.

The J gene is TRBJ1-1, the V gene TRBV7-8; the D gene is possibly TRBD1 (5 bases). Germline V gene sequence: CDR1 SGHVS, CDR2 FQNEAQ. Trimming shortened V by 1 base and J by 3 bases, and 12 bases separated the two germline ends. The CDR3 extends over 15 amino acids. The CDR3 is CASSLGWGVDTEAFF. DNA of the CDR3: TGTGCCAGCAGCTTAGGGTGGGGGGTGGACACTGAAGCTTTCTTT.

The V gene is TRBV19, the J gene TRBJ1-5; maybe TRBD1 (5 bases). Germline CDR1 and CDR2: LNHDA and SQIVND (reference sequence). Deletions cut 5 bases from V and 3 bases from J, with 23 bases between. CDR3 length: 18 residues. The CDR3 here is CASSSRPWDWGYNQPQHF. CDR3 nucleotide sequence: TGTGCCAGTAGTTCCCGTCCCTGGGACTGGGGTTACAATCAGCCCCAGCATTTT.

The chain uses TRBV5-6 and TRBJ2-1; D possibly corresponds to TRBD2 (5 bases). This CDR3 comprises 13 residues. Germline V gene data show CDR1 as SGHDT and CDR2 as YYEEEE. Between the trimmed V and J ends, which lost 2 bases and 3 bases, there was a span of 6 bases. CDR3 in DNA: TGTGCCAGCAGCTTTCGGGGCTACAATGAGCAGTTCTTC. Residues: CASSFRGYNEQFF.

Worth noting for this clone: At one boundary the junction diverges from the germline segment, which might be a read error. The chain employs TRBV20-1 and TRBJ2-1, with D unclear. There are 11 residues in the CDR3. Per germline, CDR1 DFQATT and CDR2 SNEGSKA (reference sequence). CDR3 sequence (DNA): TGCATAGCAGACTCCCACAATGAGCAGTTCTTC. It specifies CIADSHNEQFF.

CDR3 residues: CASSRQGDLSGELFF. The CDR3 coding sequence is TGCGCCAGCAGCCGACAGGGGGACCTCTCCGGGGAGCTGTTTTTT. The V and J genes are TRBV5-1 and TRBJ2-2, with 9 bases aligning to TRBD1. Per the germline V gene, CDR1 is SGHRS and CDR2 is YFSETQ. The length of the CDR3 is 15 residues. V gave up 4 bases and J gave up 6 bases; unmatched junction bases: 7.

The V call is TRBV5-5, the J call TRBJ1-3, with D unclear. The CDR3 extends over 14 amino acids. V was pared by 0 bases and J by 1 base, with 5 bases between. CDR1 SGHKS and CDR2 YYEKEE come from the germline V gene (reference sequence). The chain's CDR3 is CASSLDRSGNTIYF. DNA of the CDR3: TGTGCCAGCAGCTTGGACAGATCTGGAAACACCATATATTTT.

There are a few counts of this clone. The chain has TRBV6-2 or TRBV6-3 and TRBJ1-2; no reliable D call. V was pared by 5 bases and J by 4 bases, with 20 bases between. Per the germline V gene, CDR1 is MNHEY and CDR2 is SVGEGT. The CDR3 consists of 16 residues. The CDR3 nucleotides are TGTGCCAGCAGTCCACGGACGGGTACCCGGGGCTATGGCTACACCTTC. This gives the protein CASSPRTGTRGYGYTF.

V gene TRBV4-1 combines with J gene TRBJ2-7, with TRBD2 matching over 9 bases. V trimming: 4 bases; J trimming: 5 bases; junction bases outside the gene matches: 9. Germline V lookup: CDR1 MGHRA, CDR2 YSYEKL. CDR3 size: 15 residues. The CDR3, as DNA: TGCGCCAGCAGCCTAGCGGGAGCGGGGGGTGACGAGCAGTACTTC. Encoded protein: CASSLAGAGGDEQYF.

The chain links TRBV6-1 to TRBJ2-7; 9 bases agree with TRBD1. Germline CDR1 and CDR2: MNHNS and SASEGT. The CDR3 has 16 amino acids. V lost 1 base to trimming and J lost 4 bases; unmatched junction nucleotides: 8. DNA for the CDR3: TGTGCCAGCAGTGAAGGTAGAGGGACAGGGACTTACGAGCAGTACTTC. This sequence encodes CASSEGRGTGTYEQYF.

The V gene is TRBV5-1, the J gene TRBJ1-1; weak D call: TRBD1 (6 bases). CDR3 size: 16 residues. Germline values: CDR1 SGHRS, CDR2 YFSETQ. The V gene lost 3 bases and the J gene lost 0 bases, with 15 bases spanning the gap. The DNA for the CDR3 is TGCGCCAGCAGCTCATCGTCGGGACATTTGAACACTGAAGCTTTCTTT. It is translated as CASSSSSGHLNTEAFF.

This clone occurred once. Additional DNA sequences in this sample encode the identical CDR3. The rearrangement joins TRBV7-3 to TRBJ1-2, with 10 bases lining up with TRBD1. This CDR3 region has 13 residues. V gave up 5 bases and J gave up 5 bases; unmatched junction bases: 2. CDR1 and CDR2 from the germline V gene are SGHTA and FQGTGA. The CDR3 bases are TGTGCCAGCAGCCCGGGACAGGGGTATGGCTACACCTTC. It is translated as CASSPGQGYGYTF.

This chain connects TRBV11-2 to TRBJ1-1, with D perhaps TRBD1 (5 bases). Germline V gene sequence: CDR1 SGHAT, CDR2 FQNNGV. Between the trimmed V and J ends, which lost 1 base and 3 bases, there was a span of 6 bases. The CDR3 extends over 13 amino acids. CDR3 bases: TGTGCCAGCAGCTTAGGGGGGGACACTGAAGCTTTCTTT. Translating gives CASSLGGDTEAFF.

This chain links TRBV2 with TRBJ1-6, with TRBD1 identical over 9 bases. Germline CDR1 and CDR2: SNHLY and FYNNEI. The CDR3 contains 13 residues. V gave up 8 bases and J gave up 8 bases; unmatched junction bases: 4. CDR3 residues: CASRDRVDSPLHF. The CDR3 DNA sequence: TGTGCCAGCCGGGACAGGGTTGATTCACCCCTCCACTTT.

The chain uses TRBV18 and TRBJ1-5; no clear D. The CDR3 loop spans 13 amino acids. Germline V gene lookup returns CDR1 KGHSH and CDR2 LQKENI. V was clipped by 11 bases and J by 5 bases, with 16 bases between them. The CDR3 loop is CACSPGEDQPQHF. Written as DNA, the CDR3 is TGTGCCTGCAGCCCCGGGGAAGATCAGCCCCAGCATTTT.